What follows is one TCR beta chain and its context. Germline-derived CDR1 and CDR2 are KGHSH and LQKENI. J was trimmed by 2 bases and V by 6 bases; bases with no gene match: 9. The CDR3 is 16 residues long. Clones were sequenced by immunoSEQ multiplex PCR, and TCRdb holds only the in-frame ones, with some missing. The table records 75,000 to 80,000 clones, 90% of them present only once. These data belong to a study of T cell responses to AZD1222 COVID-19 vaccine. This specimen consisted of peripheral blood, obtained 28 days after the second AZD1222 dose. The chain combines TRBV18 with TRBJ2-5; TRBD2 matches at 10 bases. This TCR derives from an adult who received the AZD1222 COVID-19 vaccine. CDR3 loop: CASSLRSGGAQETQYF. DNA of the CDR3: TGTGCCAGCTCTCTACGGAGCGGGGGGGCTCAAGAGACCCAGTACTTC.